This T cell receptor beta chain was observed in a study of T-cell memory formation after mild COVID-19. Looking at the study overall: TCR clusters were mostly donor specific.

Overall study results and limits: CD4/CD8 balance held among clones contracting day 15 to 85, and later expanders leaned CD4+. Cross-reactive memory appears to have joined, as suggested by some responding clones showing up in pre-infection memory.

Constant-segment primers were used for 5'RACE, and the resulting TCR alpha and TCR beta cDNA libraries carried sample barcodes and UMIs. MiXCR, applied by TCRdb to the 5' RACE reads, yields one record per CDR3 protein. In the table there are about 340,000 distinct CDR3 sequences, approximately 15% of which are singletons. This clonotype was seen more than once but under ten times. Its specificity is not known. Germline CDR1 reads SGHAT; CDR2 reads FQNNGV. The CDR3 totals 16 residues. V trimming: 5 bases; J trimming: 3 bases; junction bases outside the gene matches: 11. The chain uses TRBV11-2 and TRBJ2-5, with 8 bases aligning to TRBD2. This sequence originates from a man younger than 35 who had mild COVID-19 (a few samples of this study predate the infection). Cell type and time point are not known. The specimen sequenced was PBMCs or a T cell subset sorted from them (not recorded which). The CDR3 nucleotides are TGTGCCAGCAGCCAGACGAGCGGGGGACCGGAAGAGACCCAGTACTTC. Translating it yields CASSQTSGGPEETQYF.